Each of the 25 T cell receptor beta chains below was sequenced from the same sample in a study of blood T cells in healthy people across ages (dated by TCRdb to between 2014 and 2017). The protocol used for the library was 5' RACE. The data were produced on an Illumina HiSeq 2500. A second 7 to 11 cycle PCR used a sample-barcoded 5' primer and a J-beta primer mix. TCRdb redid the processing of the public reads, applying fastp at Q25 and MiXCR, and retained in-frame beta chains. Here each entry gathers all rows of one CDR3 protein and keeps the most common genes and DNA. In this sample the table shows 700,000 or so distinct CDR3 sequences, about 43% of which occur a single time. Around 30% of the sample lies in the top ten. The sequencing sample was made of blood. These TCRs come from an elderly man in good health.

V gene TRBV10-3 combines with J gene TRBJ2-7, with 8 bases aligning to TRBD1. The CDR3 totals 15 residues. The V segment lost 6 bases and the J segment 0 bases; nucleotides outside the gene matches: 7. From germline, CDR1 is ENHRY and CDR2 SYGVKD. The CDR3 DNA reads TGTGCCATCAGCTTCCGGGACAGGTACTCCTACGAGCAGTACTTC. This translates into CAISFRDRYSYEQYF.

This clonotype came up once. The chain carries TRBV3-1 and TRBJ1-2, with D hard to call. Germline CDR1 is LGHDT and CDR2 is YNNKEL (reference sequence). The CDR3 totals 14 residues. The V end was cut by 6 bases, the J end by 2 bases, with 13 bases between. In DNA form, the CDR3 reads TGTGCCAGCAGTCAGGAGGCCGAGAACTATGGCTACACCTTC. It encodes CASSQEAENYGYTF.

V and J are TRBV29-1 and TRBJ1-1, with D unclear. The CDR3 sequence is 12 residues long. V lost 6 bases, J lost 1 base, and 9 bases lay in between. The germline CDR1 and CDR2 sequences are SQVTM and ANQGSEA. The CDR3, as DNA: TGCAGCGTGACAAAAGGGAACACTGAAGCTTTCTTT. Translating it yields CSVTKGNTEAFF.

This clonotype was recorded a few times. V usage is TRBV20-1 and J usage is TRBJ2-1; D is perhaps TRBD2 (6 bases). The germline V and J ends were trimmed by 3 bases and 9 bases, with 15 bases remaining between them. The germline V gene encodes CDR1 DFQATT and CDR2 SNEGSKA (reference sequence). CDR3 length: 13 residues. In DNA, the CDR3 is TGCAGTGCTAGTTCACGGGGGTGGGGTGAGCAGTTCTTC. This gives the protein CSASSRGWGEQFF.

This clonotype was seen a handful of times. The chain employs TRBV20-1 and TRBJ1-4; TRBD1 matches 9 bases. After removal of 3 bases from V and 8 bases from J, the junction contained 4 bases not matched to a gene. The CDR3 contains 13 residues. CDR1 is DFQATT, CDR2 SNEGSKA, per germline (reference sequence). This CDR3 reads CSASHRGREKLFF. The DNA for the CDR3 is TGCAGTGCTAGTCACAGGGGGCGAGAAAAACTGTTTTTT.

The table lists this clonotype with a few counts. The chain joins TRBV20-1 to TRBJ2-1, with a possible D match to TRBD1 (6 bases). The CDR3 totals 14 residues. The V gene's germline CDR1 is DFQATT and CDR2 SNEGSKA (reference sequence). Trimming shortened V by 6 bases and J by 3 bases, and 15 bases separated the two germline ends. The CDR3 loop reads CSATGTTVYNEQFF. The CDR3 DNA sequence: TGCAGTGCAACCGGGACAACTGTCTACAATGAGCAGTTCTTC.

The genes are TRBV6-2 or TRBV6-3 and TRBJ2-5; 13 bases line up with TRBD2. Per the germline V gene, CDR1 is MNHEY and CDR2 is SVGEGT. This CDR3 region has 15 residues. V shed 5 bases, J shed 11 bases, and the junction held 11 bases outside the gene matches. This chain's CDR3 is CASSGTSGRALEQYF. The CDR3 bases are TGTGCCAGCAGTGGTACTAGCGGGAGGGCCCTGGAGCAGTACTTC.

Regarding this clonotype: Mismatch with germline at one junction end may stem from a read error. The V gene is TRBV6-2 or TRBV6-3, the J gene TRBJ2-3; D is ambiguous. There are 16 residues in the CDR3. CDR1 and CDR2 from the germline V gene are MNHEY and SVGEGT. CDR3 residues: CASRENVGGSTDTRYF. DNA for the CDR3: TGTGCCAGCAGGGAAAACGTCGGTGGTAGCACAGATACGCGGTATTTT.

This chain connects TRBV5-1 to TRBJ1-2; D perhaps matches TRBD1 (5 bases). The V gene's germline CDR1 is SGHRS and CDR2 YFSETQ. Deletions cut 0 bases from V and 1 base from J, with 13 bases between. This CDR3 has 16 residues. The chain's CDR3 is CASSLGAGQDNYGYTF. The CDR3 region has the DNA TGCGCCAGCAGCTTGGGGGCAGGGCAGGATAACTATGGCTACACCTTC.

Here the CDR3 reads CASSELGEKESFF. The CDR3 nucleotides are TGTGCCAGCAGTGAATTGGGGGAGAAGGAGTCGTTCTTC. The V call is TRBV25-1, the J call TRBJ2-1, with D perhaps given as TRBD1 or TRBD2 (5 bases each). This CDR3 spans 13 amino acids. The germline V gene encodes CDR1 MGHDK and CDR2 SYGVNS. V shed 1 base and J shed 15 bases, with 16 bases lying between them.

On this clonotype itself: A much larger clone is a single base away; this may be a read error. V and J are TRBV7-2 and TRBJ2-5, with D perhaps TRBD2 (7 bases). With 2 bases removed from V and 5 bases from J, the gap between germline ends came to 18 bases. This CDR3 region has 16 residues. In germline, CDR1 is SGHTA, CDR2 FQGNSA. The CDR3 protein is CASSLSGRGAAETQYF. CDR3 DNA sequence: TGTGCCAGCAGCTTATCGGGGAGGGGGGCCGCGGAGACCCAGTACTTC.

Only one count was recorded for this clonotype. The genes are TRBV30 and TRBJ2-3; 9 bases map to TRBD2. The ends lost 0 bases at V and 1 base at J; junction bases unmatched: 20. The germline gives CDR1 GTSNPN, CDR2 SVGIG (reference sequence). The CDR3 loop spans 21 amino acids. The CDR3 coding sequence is TGTGCCTGGAGTGTAGTGGACATCTTAGCGGGAGATAATAGTGGCACAGATACGCAGTATTTT. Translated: CAWSVVDILAGDNSGTDTQYF.

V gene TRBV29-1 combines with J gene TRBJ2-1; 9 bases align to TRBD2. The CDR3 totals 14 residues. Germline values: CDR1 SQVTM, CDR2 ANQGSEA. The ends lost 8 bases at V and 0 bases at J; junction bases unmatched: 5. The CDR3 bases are TGCAGCTTGCTGACTAGCGGCTCCTACAATGAGCAGTTCTTC. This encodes CSLLTSGSYNEQFF.

The CDR3 nucleotides read TGTGCCAGCAGTTACGGAGGGACTCGAGATTCACCCCTCCACTTT. Protein sequence: CASSYGGTRDSPLHF. This sequence joins TRBV6-6 and TRBJ1-6; D possibly corresponds to TRBD1 (5 bases). The CDR3 runs to 15 residues. V lost 2 bases and J lost 8, with 13 bases in between. Germline V gene sequence: CDR1 MNHNY, CDR2 SVGAGI (reference sequence).

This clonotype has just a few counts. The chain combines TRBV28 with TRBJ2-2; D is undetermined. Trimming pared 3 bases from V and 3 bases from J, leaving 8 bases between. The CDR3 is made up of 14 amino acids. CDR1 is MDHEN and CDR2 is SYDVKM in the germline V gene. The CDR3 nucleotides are TGTGCCAGCAGTTTTAAACAGTACACCGGGGAGCTGTTTTTT. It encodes CASSFKQYTGELFF.

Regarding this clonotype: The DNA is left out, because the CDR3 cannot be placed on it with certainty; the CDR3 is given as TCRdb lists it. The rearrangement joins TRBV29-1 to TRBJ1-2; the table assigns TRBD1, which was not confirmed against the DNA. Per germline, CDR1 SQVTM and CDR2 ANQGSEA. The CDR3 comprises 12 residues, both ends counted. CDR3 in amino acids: CSGRDRNYGCTF.

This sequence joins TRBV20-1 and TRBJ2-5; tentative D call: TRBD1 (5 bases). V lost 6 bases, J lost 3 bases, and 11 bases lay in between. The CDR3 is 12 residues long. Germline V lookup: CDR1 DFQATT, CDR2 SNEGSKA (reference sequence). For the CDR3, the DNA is TGCAGTGCAACCGGACAAAAAGAGACCCAGTACTTC. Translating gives CSATGQKETQYF.

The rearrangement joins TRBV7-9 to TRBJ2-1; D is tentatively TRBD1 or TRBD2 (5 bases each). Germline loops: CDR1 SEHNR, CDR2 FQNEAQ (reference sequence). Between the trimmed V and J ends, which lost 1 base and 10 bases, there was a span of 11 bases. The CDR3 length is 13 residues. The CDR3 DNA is TGTGCCAGCAGCTTAGGGGGGTGGCGAGAGCAGTTCTTC. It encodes CASSLGGWREQFF. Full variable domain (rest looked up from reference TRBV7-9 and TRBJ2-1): DTGVSQNPRHKITKRGQNVTFRCDPISEHNRLYWYRQTLGQGPEFLTYFQNEAQLEKSRLLSDRFSAERPKGSFSTLEIQRTEQGDSAMYLCASSLGGWREQFFGPGTRLTVL.

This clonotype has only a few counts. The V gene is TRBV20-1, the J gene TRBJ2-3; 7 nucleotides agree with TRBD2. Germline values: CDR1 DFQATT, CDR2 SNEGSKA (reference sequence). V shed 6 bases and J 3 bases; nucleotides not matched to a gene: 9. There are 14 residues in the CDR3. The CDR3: CSAEERGGTDTQYF. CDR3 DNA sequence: TGCAGTGCGGAGGAGAGGGGAGGGACAGATACGCAGTATTTT.

CDR3 residues: CASSYGTASTDTQYF. In nucleotides, the CDR3 is TGTGCCAGCAGTTACGGGACGGCTAGCACAGATACGCAGTATTTT. The rearrangement joins TRBV6-5 to TRBJ2-3; D assignment may be TRBD1 or TRBD2 (5 bases each). CDR3 length equals 15 residues. Trimming shortened V by 2 bases and J by 0 bases, and 9 bases separated the two germline ends. In germline, CDR1 is MNHEY, CDR2 SVGAGI.

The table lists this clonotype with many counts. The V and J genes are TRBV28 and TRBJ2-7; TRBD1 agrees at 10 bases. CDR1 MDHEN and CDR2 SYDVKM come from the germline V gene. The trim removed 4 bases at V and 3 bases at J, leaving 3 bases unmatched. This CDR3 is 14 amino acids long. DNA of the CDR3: TGTGCCAGCAGTTCGAGGACAGGGGGCTACGAGCAGTACTTC. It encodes CASSSRTGGYEQYF.

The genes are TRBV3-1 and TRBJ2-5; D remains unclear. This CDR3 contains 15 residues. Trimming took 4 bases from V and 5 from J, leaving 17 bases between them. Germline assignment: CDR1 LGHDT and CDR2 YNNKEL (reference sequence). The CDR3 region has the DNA TGTGCCAGCAGCCTCCATCGGGCAGGTGGGGAGACCCAGTACTTC. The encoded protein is CASSLHRAGGETQYF.

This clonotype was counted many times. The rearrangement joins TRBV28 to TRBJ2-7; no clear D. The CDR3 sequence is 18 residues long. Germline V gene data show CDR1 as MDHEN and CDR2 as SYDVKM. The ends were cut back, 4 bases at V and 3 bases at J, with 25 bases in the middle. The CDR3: CASSSVTPTPRFGYEQYF. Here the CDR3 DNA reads TGTGCCAGCAGTTCGGTGACACCCACCCCGAGGTTTGGCTACGAGCAGTACTTC. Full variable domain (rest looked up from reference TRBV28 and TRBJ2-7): DVKVTQSSRYLVKRTGEKVFLECVQDMDHENMFWYRQDPGLGLRLIYFSYDVKMKEKGDIPEGYSVSREKKERFSLILESASTNQTSMYLCASSSVTPTPRFGYEQYFGPGTRLTVT.

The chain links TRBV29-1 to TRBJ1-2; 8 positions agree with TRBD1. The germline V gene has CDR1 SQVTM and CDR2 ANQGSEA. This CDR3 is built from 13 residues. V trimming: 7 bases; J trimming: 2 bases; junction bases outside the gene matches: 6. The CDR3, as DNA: TGCAGCGGTGGGACAGGCCGGAACTATGGCTACACCTTC. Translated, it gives CSGGTGRNYGYTF.

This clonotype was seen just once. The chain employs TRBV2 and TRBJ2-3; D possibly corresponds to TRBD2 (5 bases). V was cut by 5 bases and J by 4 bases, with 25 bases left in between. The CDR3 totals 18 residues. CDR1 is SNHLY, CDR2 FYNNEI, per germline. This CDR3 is CASSPRSLTVGEPDTQYF. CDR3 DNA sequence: TGTGCCAGCAGTCCCAGAAGTCTAACCGTCGGGGAACCAGATACGCAGTATTTT.